The next 15 T cell receptor beta chains were all read from a single sample in a study of T cell changes during pregnancy in multiple sclerosis. Repertoires were generated with immunoSEQ multiplex PCR, while TCRdb's copy carries only in-frame clones and drops some. The sample lists under 70,000 clones; around 94% were seen once. The input for sequencing was CD8+ T cells from peripheral blood mononuclear cells, taken after pregnancy. Receptors originate from a female donor with multiple sclerosis, enrolled in a pregnancy study.

This sequence joins TRBV14 and TRBJ1-1; D is unclear. Germline V lookup: CDR1 SGHDN, CDR2 FVKESK. There are 12 residues in the CDR3. The V end lost 4 bases, the J end lost 8 bases, and 11 bases lay between the germline ends. The CDR3 DNA follows: TGTGCCAGCAGCCTATACTCGGAGGAAGCTTTCTTT. Protein sequence: CASSLYSEEAFF.

The chain uses TRBV5-1 and TRBJ1-4; 7 bases align to TRBD1. The V segment lost 0 bases and the J segment 6 bases; nucleotides outside the gene matches: 2. Germline-derived CDR1 and CDR2 are SGHRS and YFSETQ. The CDR3 sequence is 14 residues long. CDR3 sequence reads: CASSLVTGDEKLFF. Written as DNA, the CDR3 is TGCGCCAGCAGCTTGGTTACAGGGGATGAAAAACTGTTTTTT.

In the case of this clone: One end of the junction varies from germline; a read error may be responsible. V is TRBV5-1 and J is TRBJ2-1, with D perhaps TRBD1 (6 bases). The CDR3 length is 17 residues. Germline V gives CDR1 SGHRS, CDR2 YFSETQ. The CDR3 region has the DNA TGCGCCAGCAGCTGGGAACTGGACAGACCAACGACCAATGGGCAGTTCTTC. Amino acid sequence: CASSWELDRPTTNGQFF. The full variable domain, in which reference TRBV5-1 and TRBJ2-1 provide the parts outside the CDR3, is KAGVTQTPRYLIKTRGQQVTLSCSPISGHRSVSWYQQTPGQGLQFLFEYFSETQRNKGNFPGRFSGRQFSNSRSEMNVSTLELGDSALYLCASSWELDRPTTNGQFFGPGTRLTVL.

In this sample, this clone turned up once. The chain combines TRBV15 with TRBJ1-1, with D possibly matching TRBD1 (6 bases). Per the germline V gene, CDR1 is LNHNV and CDR2 is YYDKDF (reference sequence). The CDR3 contains 13 residues. V shed 4 bases and J shed 1 base, with 7 bases lying between them. In DNA, the CDR3 is TGTGCCACCAGCACCAGGGGGAACACTGAAGCTTTCTTT. Its translation: CATSTRGNTEAFF.

This clone was picked up one time. The V call is TRBV5-6, the J call TRBJ2-7; 9 nucleotides align to TRBD1. The germline CDR1 and CDR2 sequences are SGHDT and YYEEEE. The CDR3 loop spans 15 amino acids. V lost 0 bases to trimming and J lost 7 bases; unmatched junction nucleotides: 8. CDR3 sequence: CASSLAWTGVKEQYF. CDR3 nucleotide sequence: TGTGCCAGCAGCTTGGCGTGGACAGGGGTGAAAGAGCAGTACTTC.

The chain employs TRBV29-1 and TRBJ1-1, with 8 nucleotides matching TRBD1. The trim removed 2 bases at V and 6 bases at J, leaving 2 bases unmatched. The CDR3 runs to 12 residues. Looked up from germline, CDR1 is SQVTM and CDR2 is ANQGSEA. CDR3 protein: CSVERQGPEAFF. The CDR3 DNA follows: TGCAGCGTTGAAAGACAGGGGCCTGAAGCTTTCTTT.

This chain connects TRBV5-6 to TRBJ1-5; D unresolved. Looked up from germline, CDR1 is SGHDT and CDR2 is YYEEEE. CDR3 length equals 15 residues. The V end was cut by 4 bases, the J end by 4 bases, with 15 bases between. CDR3 residues: CASSHFRQENQPQHF. CDR3 nucleotides: TGTGCCAGCAGCCACTTCCGGCAGGAAAATCAGCCCCAGCATTTT.

The chain links TRBV21-1 to TRBJ1-2; the D call of TRBD1 is as the table states it, not checked on the DNA. TRBV21-1 is an annotated pseudogene. The CDR3 has 14 amino acids. CDR3 nucleotides: TGTGCCAGCAGCAAATCTTTAGGCAGGGGCGGCTACACCTTC. It specifies CASSKSLGRGGYTF.

The rearrangement joins TRBV4-3 to TRBJ1-1; 7 nucleotides agree with TRBD1. Unmatched junction bases numbered 2, after V lost 1 base and J lost 6 bases. The CDR3 contains 13 residues. Germline CDR1 reads LGHNA; CDR2 reads YSLEER. The CDR3 sequence is CASSQGRGAEAFF. DNA for the CDR3: TGCGCCAGCAGCCAAGGCAGGGGGGCTGAAGCTTTCTTT.

This clone was observed a single time. The chain uses TRBV7-9 and TRBJ1-1, with D perhaps TRBD1 (6 bases). There are 16 residues in the CDR3. V dropped 3 bases and J dropped 1 base, with 15 bases sitting between them. Per the germline V gene, CDR1 is SEHNR and CDR2 is FQNEAQ (reference sequence). This CDR3 reads CASSFSGGRTNTEAFF. Here the CDR3 DNA reads TGTGCCAGCAGCTTTTCCGGGGGGCGGACGAACACTGAAGCTTTCTTT. Full variable domain (outside the CDR3, taken from reference TRBV7-9 and TRBJ1-1): DTGVSQNPRHKITKRGQNVTFRCDPISEHNRLYWYRQTLGQGPEFLTYFQNEAQLEKSRLLSDRFSAERPKGSFSTLEIQRTEQGDSAMYLCASSFSGGRTNTEAFFGQGTRLTVV.

CDR3 sequence: CASRLTGQETQYF. The CDR3 DNA is TGTGCCAGCAGATTGACTGGACAAGAGACCCAGTACTTC. The chain combines TRBV28 with TRBJ2-5; D gene uncertain. V was clipped by 6 bases and J by 2 bases, with 10 bases between them. There are 13 residues in the CDR3. Germline CDR1 reads MDHEN; CDR2 reads SYDVKM.

The rearrangement uses TRBV7-9 and TRBJ2-7, with 7 nucleotides matching TRBD2. Trimming cost V 5 bases and J 5 bases; bases outside gene matches: 6. The CDR3 contains 13 residues. Per germline, CDR1 SEHNR and CDR2 FQNEAQ (reference sequence). The CDR3 sequence is CASSPREEDEQYF. The CDR3 nucleotides are TGTGCCAGCAGCCCCCGGGAGGAGGACGAGCAGTACTTC.

This clone was seen once. This rearrangement joins TRBV9 to TRBJ2-2; the D gene is possibly TRBD2 (6 bases). Trimming cost V 2 bases and J 4 bases, with 12 bases left between them. CDR3 length: 15 residues. Germline CDR1 SGDLS, CDR2 YYNGEE. The CDR3 here is CASSVGLGGTGELFF. The CDR3 nucleotides are TGTGCCAGCAGCGTTGGACTGGGGGGCACCGGGGAGCTGTTTTTT.

V gene TRBV6-1 combines with J gene TRBJ1-1; D unresolved. This CDR3 contains 13 residues. Germline V gene sequence: CDR1 MNHNS, CDR2 SASEGT. Trimming took 7 bases from V and 3 from J, leaving 12 bases between them. The CDR3 here is CASTPTEHTEAFF. The CDR3 DNA reads as TGTGCCAGCACCCCGACTGAACACACTGAAGCTTTCTTT.

The rearrangement joins TRBV12-5 to TRBJ2-3; D ambiguous. The ends were cut back, 2 bases at V and 0 bases at J, with 12 bases in the middle. The CDR3 consists of 16 residues. Germline V lookup: CDR1 LGHNT, CDR2 FRNRAP. The CDR3 loop is CASGLFPGFSTDTQYF. CDR3 nucleotide sequence: TGTGCTAGTGGTTTGTTCCCGGGTTTTAGCACAGATACGCAGTATTTT.